The sequence of this TCR beta chain was determined in a study of cytotoxic CD8 clonotypes in ibrutinib-treated CLL. Study-wide results and caveats: Public clonotypes were rare and shrank or held steady on treatment. The study sampled sustained-remission and progressing patients at different times. Rising at ibrutinib response, clonality subsequently fell back toward baseline at progression.

The table came from immunoSEQ multiplex PCR; TCRdb's copy has only in-frame clones and leaves some out. Found here are around 27,000 clones, approximately 71% of them singletons; the top ten hold roughly 47%. CDR3 length equals 16 residues. Looked up from germline, CDR1 is SSHAT and CDR2 is FNYEAQ (reference sequence). V shed 5 bases and J 0 bases; nucleotides not matched to a gene: 7. This clone has a single count. Its antigen is unknown. The specimen comprised PBMCs, sampled at disease progression, from a patient treated with ibrutinib. This TCR was sampled from a human donor with chronic lymphocytic leukemia. The chain links TRBV7-7 to TRBJ2-1; 7 bases match TRBD2. The CDR3: CASSLSGASSYNEQFF. CDR3 coding DNA: TGTGCCAGCAGCCTAAGCGGGGCGAGCTCCTACAATGAGCAGTTCTTC.